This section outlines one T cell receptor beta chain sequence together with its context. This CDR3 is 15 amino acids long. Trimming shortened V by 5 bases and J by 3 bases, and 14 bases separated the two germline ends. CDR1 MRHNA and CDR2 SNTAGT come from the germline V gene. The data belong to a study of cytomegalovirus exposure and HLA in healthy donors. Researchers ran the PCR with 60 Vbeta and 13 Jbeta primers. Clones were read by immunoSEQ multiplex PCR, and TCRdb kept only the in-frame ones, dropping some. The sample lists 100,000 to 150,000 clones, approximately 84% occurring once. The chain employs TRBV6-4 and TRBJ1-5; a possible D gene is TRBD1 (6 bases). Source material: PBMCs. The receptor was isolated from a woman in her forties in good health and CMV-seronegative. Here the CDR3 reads CASSLWAGANQPQHF. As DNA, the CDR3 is TGTGCCAGCAGTTTATGGGCAGGGGCCAATCAGCCCCAGCATTTT.